This record covers a single T cell receptor beta chain. Relative to its sample, this clone is medium-sized (0.01 to 0.1%). Its antigen remains unidentified. Base-call qualities are not available, and no considerably larger clone is one nucleotide away. The data belong to a study of T cell clonotyping in hematopoietic cell transplantation (dated by TCRdb to about 2021). Turning to the overall study: Recipient samples taken before transplant were collected after cytoreduction. The study collected over a hundred blood samples from about 40 consecutive transplant recipients and their related donors. Recruitment of patients was conducted between 2015 and January 2017, and follow-up was continued until September 2020 or death.

The paper as a whole reports these results and caveats: Broader posttransplant TCR repertoire diversity was predicted by donor and pretransplant recipient Inverse Simpson Index values. The sample size was limited, and CD4 and CD8 repertoire contributions could not be separated because cells were not sorted. After transplant, TCR diversity in recipients dropped, and pathologically expanded clonotypes increased progressively from day 30 to day 180. Just a small fraction of recipient repertoires overlapped with donor repertoires, and more than 97% appeared de novo at the given depth.

What the time point label conveys for this sample: recipient sample about 28 days before transplant, after cytoreduction. Blood from recipients was drawn roughly 28 days before transplant, then again at days 30, 100 and 180 after transplant. Nuclei Lysis Solution was used to extract genomic DNA from fresh or cryopreserved unfractionated peripheral blood mononuclear cells. TCR beta CDR3 regions were amplified from genomic DNA with the immunoSEQ assay, a bias-controlled multiplex PCR using V- and J-specific primers. In a second PCR step, the CDR3 amplicons were tagged with a proprietary barcode plus Illumina adapter sequences. CDR3 libraries were sequenced on an Illumina MiSeq instrument. The authors' analysis ran thus. Export and quality control were done with immunoSEQ Analyzer 3.0, while downstream analyses used R Bioconductor and Immunarch. Repertoire metrics were calculated using only productive rearrangements within the normalized downsampled data set. Clonotypes larger than 5 templates in the normalized cohort were defined as pathologically expanded. The Inverse Simpson Index was used to measure repertoire diversity. To capture all clonotypes, the CMV-specificity analyses were run on the non-normalized data set. Not all clones reach the TCRdb copy of this immuneACCESS table, which keeps in-frame sequences only. Checked studies attribute under half of the gap to unresolved V genes and leave the rest unexplained. Clonal size and the V and J genes are those of that table, whereas D and trimming came from the DNA. This sample gives about 38,000 clones in total; 85% to 95% of them show up just once. The top ten clonotypes cover about 1.5% of the sample.

CDR1 and CDR2, per the germline V gene (reference sequence), are GTSNPN and SVGIG. Cut back by 1 base and 8 bases, the V and J ends lie 12 bases apart. From cysteine to phenylalanine, the CDR3 is 14 amino acids long. The sequence is cut down to CDR3 DNA, 42 bases in frame from base 1. The rearranged segments are TRBV30 and TRBJ1-6, with no D gene named confidently. The origin of this receptor is a man aged 35-49 years with chronic myeloid leukemia. Some clones in this sample may be carry-over from other donors' samples. Sequencing was performed on peripheral blood mononuclear cells, taken before stem cell transplant. For the CDR3, the sequence is CAWSDRQEYSPLHF. Here is the DNA: TGTGCCTGGAGTGATAGGCAGGAGTATTCACCCCTCCACTTT.